These 14 T cell receptor beta chains came from one sample sequenced in a study of shared clonotypes between healthy human individuals. The table came from immunoSEQ multiplex PCR; TCRdb's copy has only in-frame clones and leaves some out. The sample contains about 690,000 clones, 90% of which appear only once. The specimen was memory CD8+ T cells from PBMCs. Subset: CD45RO+ cells pooled with CCR7-negative TemRA cells. All receptors derive from a man younger than 35 in good health. Some clones in this sample may be carry-over from other donors' samples.

The rearrangement links TRBV15 to TRBJ2-2; 7 bases line up with TRBD1. The germline V gene encodes CDR1 LNHNV and CDR2 YYDKDF (reference sequence). The CDR3 loop spans 14 amino acids. J was trimmed by 2 bases and V by 6 bases; bases with no gene match: 3. The CDR3 nucleotides read TGTGCCACCAGGGACAGGTACAACACCGGGGAGCTGTTTTTT. It yields the protein CATRDRYNTGELFF.

V and J are TRBV6-1 and TRBJ2-1; 7 bases fit TRBD2. The CDR3 extends over 15 amino acids. Germline-derived CDR1 and CDR2 are MNHNS and SASEGT. Trimming cost V 6 bases and J 2 bases; bases outside gene matches: 7. The CDR3 DNA reads TGTGCCAGCAGGACGGGGCTAGCGGCCTACAATGAGCAGTTCTTC. Residues: CASRTGLAAYNEQFF.

The rearrangement links TRBV28 to TRBJ1-3; no clear D. This CDR3 region has 13 residues. V lost 6 bases and J 3 bases, leaving 9 bases between the germline ends. Per germline, CDR1 MDHEN and CDR2 SYDVKM. CDR3 sequence: CASRGSYGNTIYF. In DNA form, the CDR3 reads TGTGCCAGCAGGGGAAGTTATGGAAACACCATATATTTT.

The chain employs TRBV9 and TRBJ2-3, with TRBD2 matching over 14 bases. The V gene's germline CDR1 is SGDLS and CDR2 YYNGEE. The CDR3 covers 17 residues. V shed 0 bases, J shed 5 bases, and the junction held 5 bases outside the gene matches. The CDR3 sequence: CASSVAGLAGGGDTQYF. In DNA, the CDR3 is TGTGCCAGCAGCGTAGCCGGACTAGCGGGAGGAGGAGATACGCAGTATTTT.

This clone was picked up a small number of times. This rearrangement joins TRBV27 to TRBJ1-1; D remains unclear. Trimming shortened V by 4 bases and J by 1 base, and 4 bases separated the two germline ends. CDR1 and CDR2 (germline): MNHEY, SMNVEV (reference sequence). The CDR3 consists of 12 residues. DNA for the CDR3: TGTGCCAGCAGTTACGAGAACACTGAAGCTTTCTTT. Encoded protein: CASSYENTEAFF.

This clone was observed a single time. The J gene is TRBJ1-1, the V gene TRBV7-9; D might be TRBD1 (5 bases). Germline CDR1 and CDR2: SEHNR and FQNEAQ (reference sequence). Trimming cost V 4 bases and J 1 base, with 13 bases left between them. The CDR3 spans 15 residues. In DNA form, the CDR3 reads TGTGCCAGCAGCTCGCTTGGGGGACGGAACACTGAAGCTTTCTTT. Protein sequence: CASSSLGGRNTEAFF.

To note about this clone: Different DNA sequences within this sample yield the same CDR3. The J gene is TRBJ1-1, the V gene TRBV27, with TRBD1 as a possible D gene (6 bases). V lost 2 bases and J lost 7, with 8 bases in between. The CDR3 extends over 12 amino acids. In germline, CDR1 is MNHEY, CDR2 SMNVEV (reference sequence). CDR3 sequence reads: CASSLRGGEAFF. The DNA of the CDR3 is TGTGCCAGCAGTTTAAGGGGGGGTGAAGCTTTCTTT.

The V and J genes are TRBV4-3 and TRBJ1-6; D unclear. V lost 1 base and J lost 8, with 15 bases in between. The CDR3 is 16 residues long. Germline loops: CDR1 LGHNA, CDR2 YSLEER. The CDR3 sequence is CASSQVVRQAHSPLHF. The CDR3 DNA reads TGCGCCAGCAGCCAAGTTGTCCGGCAGGCCCATTCACCCCTCCACTTT.

This clone was recorded once. A much larger clone lies a single base off, so this may be a read error. This chain connects TRBV6-5 to TRBJ2-7, with D perhaps TRBD1 or TRBD2 (6 bases each). This CDR3 has 12 amino acids. CDR1 MNHEY and CDR2 SVGAGI come from the germline V gene. In DNA form, the CDR3 reads TGTGCCAGCAGTTACTCGGGGGGCGAGCAGCACTTC. Its translation is CASSYSGGEQHF.

The gene calls are TRBV6-6 and TRBJ2-2, with a possible D match to TRBD1 (6 bases). The CDR3 sequence is 15 residues long. The ends were cut back, 7 bases at V and 1 base at J, with 13 bases in the middle. The germline V gene has CDR1 MNHNY and CDR2 SVGAGI (reference sequence). In DNA form, the CDR3 reads TGTGCCAGCAAGGGGACACCGTTGAACACCGGGGAGCTGTTTTTT. Protein sequence: CASKGTPLNTGELFF.

V is TRBV28 and J is TRBJ2-7, with unresolved D. The CDR3 is 14 amino acids. CDR1 and CDR2 from the germline V gene are MDHEN and SYDVKM. V was cut by 6 bases and J by 2 bases, with 14 bases left in between. CDR3 nucleotide sequence: TGTGCCAGCAGGGCCCGAACGACCCCCTACGAGCAGTACTTC. Amino acid sequence: CASRARTTPYEQYF.

The chain carries TRBV6-5 and TRBJ2-1, with 7 bases matching TRBD2. CDR3 length: 15 residues. V lost 2 bases, J lost 5 bases, and 6 bases stayed unmatched. The germline V gene has CDR1 MNHEY and CDR2 SVGAGI. This CDR3 is CASSYIAGLHNEQFF. The DNA for the CDR3 is TGTGCCAGCAGTTACATAGCGGGTCTACACAATGAGCAGTTCTTC.

As for this clone: One end of the junction does not line up with germline, which may come from a read error. The chain carries TRBV19 and TRBJ2-7; D possibly corresponds to TRBD2 (5 bases). This CDR3 has 17 residues. Germline assignment: CDR1 LNHDA and CDR2 SQIVND (reference sequence). The CDR3 here is CASSTRTPQRDSYEQWF. As DNA, the CDR3 is TGTGCCAGTAGTACTCGGACCCCCCAACGGGATTCCTACGAGCAGTGGTTC.

The DNA of the CDR3 is TGTGCCAGCAGCTTAGACAGGGATGGGGCCGAGCAGTACTTC. It encodes CASSLDRDGAEQYF. This rearrangement joins TRBV7-6 to TRBJ2-7; possibly TRBD1 for D (6 bases). CDR1 is SGHVS and CDR2 is FNYEAQ in the germline V gene. Trimming shortened V by 1 base and J by 6 bases, and 13 bases separated the two germline ends. The CDR3 sequence is 14 residues long. The full variable domain, in which reference TRBV7-6 and TRBJ2-7 provide the parts outside the CDR3, is GAGVSQSPRYKVTKRGQDVALRCDPISGHVSLYWYRQALGQGPEFLTYFNYEAQQDKSGLPNDRFSAERPEGSISTLTIQRTEQRDSAMYRCASSLDRDGAEQYFGPGTRLTVT.